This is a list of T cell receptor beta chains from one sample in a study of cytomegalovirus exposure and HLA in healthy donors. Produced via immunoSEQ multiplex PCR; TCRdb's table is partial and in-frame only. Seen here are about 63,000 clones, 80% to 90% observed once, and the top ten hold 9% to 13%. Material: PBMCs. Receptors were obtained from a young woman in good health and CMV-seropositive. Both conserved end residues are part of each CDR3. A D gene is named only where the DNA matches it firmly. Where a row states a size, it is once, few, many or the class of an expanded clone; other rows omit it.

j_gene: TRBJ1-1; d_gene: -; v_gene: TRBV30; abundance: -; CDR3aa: CAWETGRMNTEAFF; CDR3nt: TGTGCCTGGGAGACAGGACGTATGAACACTGAAGCTTTCTTT
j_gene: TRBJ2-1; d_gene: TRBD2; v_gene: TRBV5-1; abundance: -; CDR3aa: CASSLVVAGAHEQFF; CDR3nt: TGCGCCAGCAGCTTGGTGGTAGCGGGAGCCCATGAGCAGTTCTTC
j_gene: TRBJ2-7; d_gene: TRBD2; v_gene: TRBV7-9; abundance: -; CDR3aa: CASSLTSAISYEQYF; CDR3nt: TGTGCCAGCAGTCTCACTAGCGCCATAAGCTACGAGCAGTACTTC
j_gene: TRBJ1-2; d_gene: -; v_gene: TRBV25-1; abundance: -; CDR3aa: CASSEPGQNYGYTF; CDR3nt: TGTGCCAGCAGTGAACCGGGTCAGAACTATGGCTACACCTTC
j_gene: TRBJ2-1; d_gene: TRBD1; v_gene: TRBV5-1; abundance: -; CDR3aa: CASCQSTGCNEQFF; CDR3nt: TGCGCCAGCTGCCAATCGACAGGGTGCAATGAGCAGTTCTTC
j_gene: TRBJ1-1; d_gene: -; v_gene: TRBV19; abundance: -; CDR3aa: CASSIVAGFGYTEAFF; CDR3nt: TGTGCCAGTAGTATAGTGGCAGGGTTTGGGTACACTGAAGCTTTCTTT
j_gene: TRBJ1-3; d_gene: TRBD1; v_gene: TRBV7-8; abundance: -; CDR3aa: CASSAGGFSGNTIYF; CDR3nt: TGTGCCAGCAGCGCAGGGGGCTTCTCTGGAAACACCATATATTTT
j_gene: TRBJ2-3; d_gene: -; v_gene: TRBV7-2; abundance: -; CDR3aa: CASSSTGFPGTDTQYF; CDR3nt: TGTGCCAGCAGCTCAACAGGGTTCCCGGGCACAGATACGCAGTATTTT
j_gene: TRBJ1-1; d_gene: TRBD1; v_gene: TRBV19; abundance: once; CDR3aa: CASSYSTGGSVEAFF; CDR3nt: TGTGCCAGTAGTTACTCTACAGGGGGCTCGGTCGAAGCTTTCTTT
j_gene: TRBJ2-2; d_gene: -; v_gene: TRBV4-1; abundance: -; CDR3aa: CASSQGAAGELFF; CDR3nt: TGCGCCAGCAGCCAGGGGGCAGCCGGGGAGCTGTTTTTT
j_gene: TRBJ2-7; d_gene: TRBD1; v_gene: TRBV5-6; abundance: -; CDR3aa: CASSAGQGGSYEQYF; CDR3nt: TGTGCCAGCAGTGCGGGACAGGGGGGGAGCTACGAGCAGTACTTC
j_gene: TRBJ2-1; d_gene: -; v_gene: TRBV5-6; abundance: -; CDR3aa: CASSQWTEQFF; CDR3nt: TGTGCCAGCAGCCAGTGGACAGAGCAGTTCTTC
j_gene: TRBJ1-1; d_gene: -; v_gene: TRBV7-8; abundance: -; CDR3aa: CASRVDTMNTEAFF; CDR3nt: TGTGCCAGCAGGGTGGACACCATGAACACTGAAGCTTTCTTT
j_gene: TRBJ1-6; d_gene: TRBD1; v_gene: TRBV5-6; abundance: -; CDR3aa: CASSLDRAIGSPLHF; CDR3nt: TGTGCCAGCAGCTTAGACAGGGCAATTGGCTCACCCCTCCACTTT
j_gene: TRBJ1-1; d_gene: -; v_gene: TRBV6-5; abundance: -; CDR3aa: CASSTGSTEAFF; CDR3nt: TGTGCCAGCAGTACAGGATCCACTGAAGCTTTCTTT
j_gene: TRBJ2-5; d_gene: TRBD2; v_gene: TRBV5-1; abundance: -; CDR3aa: CASTPGGTQETQYF; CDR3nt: TGCGCCAGCACCCCGGGGGGGACCCAAGAGACCCAGTACTTC
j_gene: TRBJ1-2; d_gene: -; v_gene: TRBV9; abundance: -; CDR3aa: CASSAQGYYGYTF; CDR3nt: TGTGCCAGCAGCGCCCAGGGATACTATGGCTACACCTTC
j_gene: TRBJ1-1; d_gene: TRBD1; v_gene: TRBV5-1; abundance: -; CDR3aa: CASSRITGGTEAFF; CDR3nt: TGCGCCAGCAGCCGAATTACAGGGGGGACTGAAGCTTTCTTT
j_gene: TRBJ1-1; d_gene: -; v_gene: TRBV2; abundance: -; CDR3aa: CARFNRGGSEAFF; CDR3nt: TGTGCCAGATTCAACCGGGGTGGTTCGGAAGCTTTCTTT
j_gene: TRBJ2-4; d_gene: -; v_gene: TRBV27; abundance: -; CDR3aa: CASRSRLLPNNIQYF; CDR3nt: TGTGCCAGCAGGTCGAGACTACTACCCAACAACATTCAGTACTTC
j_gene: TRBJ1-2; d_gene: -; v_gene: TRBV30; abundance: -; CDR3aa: CAWQGHGYTF; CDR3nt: TGTGCCTGGCAGGGTCATGGCTACACCTTC
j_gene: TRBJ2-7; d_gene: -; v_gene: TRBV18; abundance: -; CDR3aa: CASSPSAAVGDEQYF; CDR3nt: TGTGCCAGCTCACCATCGGCGGCGGTCGGGGACGAGCAGTACTTC
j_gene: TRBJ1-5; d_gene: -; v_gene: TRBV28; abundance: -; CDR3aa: CASSFFIRGISNQPQHF; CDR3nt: TGTGCCAGCAGTTTTTTTATAAGGGGGATTAGCAATCAGCCCCAGCATTTT
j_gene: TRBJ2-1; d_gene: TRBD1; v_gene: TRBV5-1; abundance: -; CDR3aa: CASSTGGAWNEQFF; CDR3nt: TGCGCCAGCAGCACAGGGGGCGCTTGGAATGAGCAGTTCTTC
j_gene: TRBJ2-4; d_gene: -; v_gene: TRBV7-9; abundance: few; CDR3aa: CASSPPVGKNIQYF; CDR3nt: TGTGCCAGCAGCCCCCCGGTCGGCAAAAACATTCAGTACTTC
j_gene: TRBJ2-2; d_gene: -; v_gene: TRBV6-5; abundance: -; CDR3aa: CASSYSKGAGELFF; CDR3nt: TGTGCCAGCAGTTACTCGAAGGGGGCCGGGGAGCTGTTTTTT
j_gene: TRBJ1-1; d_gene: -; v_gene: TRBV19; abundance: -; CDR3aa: CASSPWGVVNTEAFF; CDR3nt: TGTGCCAGTAGTCCTTGGGGAGTCGTGAACACTGAAGCTTTCTTT
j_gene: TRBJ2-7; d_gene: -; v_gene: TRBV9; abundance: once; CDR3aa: CASSVSTYAHEQYF; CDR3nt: TGTGCCAGCAGCGTTTCGACATACGCCCACGAGCAGTACTTC
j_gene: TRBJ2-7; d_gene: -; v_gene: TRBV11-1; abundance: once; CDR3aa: CASSLTRGNYEQYF; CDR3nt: TGTGCCAGCAGCTTGACTAGAGGGAACTACGAGCAGTACTTC
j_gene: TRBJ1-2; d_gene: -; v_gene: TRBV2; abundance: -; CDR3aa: CASRRAAAPFWGYTF; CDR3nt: TGTGCCAGCAGGAGGGCGGCGGCTCCCTTCTGGGGCTACACCTTC
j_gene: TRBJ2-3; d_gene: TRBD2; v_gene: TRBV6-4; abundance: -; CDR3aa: CASSSLAGGTTDTQYF; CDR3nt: TGTGCCAGCAGTAGTCTAGCGGGAGGCACCACAGATACGCAGTATTTT
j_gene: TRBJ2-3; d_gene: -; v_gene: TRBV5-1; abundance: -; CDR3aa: CASSRGHLVGTQYF; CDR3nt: TGCGCCAGCAGCCGGGGACATTTGGTAGGCACGCAGTATTTT
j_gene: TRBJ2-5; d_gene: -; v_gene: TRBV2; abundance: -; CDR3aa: CASSGLQSQETQYF; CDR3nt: TGTGCCAGCAGCGGACTACAATCACAAGAGACCCAGTACTTC
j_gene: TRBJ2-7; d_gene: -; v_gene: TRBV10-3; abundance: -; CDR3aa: CAISERQGGAYEQYF; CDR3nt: TGTGCCATCAGTGAAAGGCAGGGGGGCGCCTACGAGCAGTACTTC
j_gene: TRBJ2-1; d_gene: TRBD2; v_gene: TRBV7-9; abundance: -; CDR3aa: CASSSLGREGVYNEQFF; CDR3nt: TGTGCCAGCAGCTCCCTAGGGCGGGAGGGAGTCTACAATGAGCAGTTCTTC
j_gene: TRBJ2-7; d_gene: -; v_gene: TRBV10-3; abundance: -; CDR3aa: CAIAPEGSHEQYF; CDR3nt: TGTGCCATCGCCCCCGAGGGCTCCCACGAGCAGTACTTC
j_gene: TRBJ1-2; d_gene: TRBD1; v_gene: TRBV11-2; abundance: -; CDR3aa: CASKPITGGAYGYTF; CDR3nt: TGTGCCAGCAAACCTATTACAGGGGGCGCCTATGGCTACACCTTC
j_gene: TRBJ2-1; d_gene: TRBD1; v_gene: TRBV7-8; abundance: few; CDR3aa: CASRGAGGPYSGLAYNEQFF; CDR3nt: TGTGCCAGCAGGGGGGCAGGGGGCCCCTACAGCGGATTAGCTTACAATGAGCAGTTCTTC
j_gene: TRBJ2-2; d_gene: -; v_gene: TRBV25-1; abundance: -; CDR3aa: CASSPQNTGELFF; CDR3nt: TGTGCCAGCAGTCCCCAGAACACCGGGGAGCTGTTTTTT
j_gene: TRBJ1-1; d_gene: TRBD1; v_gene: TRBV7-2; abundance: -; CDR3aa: CASSPRGLTTEAFF; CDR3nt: TGTGCCAGCAGCCCGAGGGGGCTTACCACTGAAGCTTTCTTT
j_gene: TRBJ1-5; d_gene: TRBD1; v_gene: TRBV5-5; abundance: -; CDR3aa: CASSLRTGNQPQHF; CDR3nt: TGTGCCAGCAGCTTGCGGACAGGGAATCAGCCCCAGCATTTT
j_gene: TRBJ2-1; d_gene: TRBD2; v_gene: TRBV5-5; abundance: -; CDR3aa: CASSLGLAGDRLSYNEQFF; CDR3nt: TGTGCCAGCAGCTTGGGGCTAGCGGGAGATCGGCTCTCCTACAATGAGCAGTTCTTC
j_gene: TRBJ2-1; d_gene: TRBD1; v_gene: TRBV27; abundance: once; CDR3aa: CASSPLGTGNYNEQFF; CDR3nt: TGTGCCAGCAGTCCTCTCGGGACAGGGAACTACAATGAGCAGTTCTTC
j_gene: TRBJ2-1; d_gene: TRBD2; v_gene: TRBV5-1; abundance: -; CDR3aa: CASSGLGLGGINEQFF; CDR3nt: TGCGCCAGCAGCGGGCTAGGACTAGGAGGGATCAATGAGCAGTTCTTC
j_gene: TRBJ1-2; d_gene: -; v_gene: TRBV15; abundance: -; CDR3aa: CATSRDIGYGYTF; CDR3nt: TGTGCCACCAGCAGAGATATCGGCTATGGCTACACCTTC
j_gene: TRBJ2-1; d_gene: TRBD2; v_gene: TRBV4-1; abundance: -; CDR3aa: CASSQRPGTSGRGGVF; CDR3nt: TGCGCCAGCAGCCAACGGCCCGGGACTAGCGGTAGGGGGGGGGTCTTC
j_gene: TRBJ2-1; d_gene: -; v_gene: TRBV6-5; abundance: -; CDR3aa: CASRTFNEQFF; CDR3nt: TGTGCCAGCAGAACTTTCAATGAGCAGTTCTTC
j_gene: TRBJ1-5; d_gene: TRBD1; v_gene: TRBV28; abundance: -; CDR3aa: CASSLWTGGRQPQHF; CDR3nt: TGTGCCAGCAGTTTATGGACAGGGGGTCGTCAGCCCCAGCATTTT
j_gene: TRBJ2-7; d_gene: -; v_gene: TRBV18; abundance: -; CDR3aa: CASSFLQGPGSYEQYF; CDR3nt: TGTGCCAGCTCATTTCTACAGGGTCCTGGCTCCTACGAGCAATACTTC
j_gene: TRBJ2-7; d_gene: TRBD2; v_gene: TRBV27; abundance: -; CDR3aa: CASSPGMSGISYEQYF; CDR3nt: TGTGCCAGCAGTCCAGGAATGAGCGGGATTTCCTACGAGCAGTACTTC
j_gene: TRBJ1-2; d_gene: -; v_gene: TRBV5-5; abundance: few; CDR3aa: CASSLLQAGAEGYTF; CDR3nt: TGTGCCAGCAGCTTGCTCCAAGCAGGGGCGGAAGGCTACACCTTC
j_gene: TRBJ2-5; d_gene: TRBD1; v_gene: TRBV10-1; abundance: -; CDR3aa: CASSWTGQETQYF; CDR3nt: TGCGCCAGCAGTTGGACAGGGCAAGAGACCCAGTACTTC
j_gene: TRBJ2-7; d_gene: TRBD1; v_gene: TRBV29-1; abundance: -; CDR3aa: CSVMNRDRGIEQYF; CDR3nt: TGCAGCGTTATGAACCGGGACAGGGGGATTGAGCAGTACTTC
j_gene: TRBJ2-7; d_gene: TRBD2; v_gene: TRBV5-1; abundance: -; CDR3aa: CASSGGLAGPYEQYF; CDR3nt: TGCGCCAGCAGCGGGGGACTAGCGGGTCCCTACGAGCAGTACTTC
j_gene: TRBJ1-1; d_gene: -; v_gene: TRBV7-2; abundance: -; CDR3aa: CASSPELGGRAFF; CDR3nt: TGTGCCAGCAGCCCAGAGCTGGGGGGGAGAGCTTTCTTT
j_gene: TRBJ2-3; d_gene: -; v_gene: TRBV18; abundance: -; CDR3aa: CASSRNPGHSTDTQYF; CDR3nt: TGTGCCAGCTCTCGAAACCCGGGACACAGCACAGATACGCAGTATTTT
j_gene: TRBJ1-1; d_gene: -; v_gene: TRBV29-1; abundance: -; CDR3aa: CSVTGTLKPEAFF; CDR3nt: TGCAGCGTCACAGGGACGTTGAAACCTGAAGCTTTCTTT
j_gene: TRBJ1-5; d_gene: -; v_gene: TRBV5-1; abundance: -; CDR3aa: CASSLGVGHLDQPQHF; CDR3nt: TGCGCCAGCAGCTTGGGGGTGGGACACCTCGATCAGCCCCAGCATTTT
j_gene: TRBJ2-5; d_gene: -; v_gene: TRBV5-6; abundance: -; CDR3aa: CASSLPTGTRAIETQYF; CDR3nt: TGTGCCAGCAGCTTGCCTACCGGGACACGAGCCATCGAGACCCAGTACTTC